Listed below are T cell receptor beta chains from one sample, sequenced in a study of shared clonotypes between healthy human individuals. Repertoires were generated with immunoSEQ multiplex PCR, while TCRdb's copy carries only in-frame clones and drops some. The sample includes roughly 1.4 million clones, approximately 98.5% of them seen just once. Input material: naive CD4+ T cells sorted from blood. These receptors all stem from a man aged 30 to 39 in good health. Each CDR3 is given with its conserved first and last residue. The size of a clone is reported for some rows only, either as once, few or many, or as a class for expanded clones.

V,size,CDR3
TRBV5-1,NA,CASSLAGVEQFF
TRBV29-1,NA,CSVEQTGVGEQYF
TRBV4-3,NA,CASSQDLAHTGELFF
TRBV4-3,NA,CASSPGAERTGELFF
TRBV21-1,NA,CARISVGNEKLFF
TRBV29-1,NA,CSVGSVYEQYF
TRBV28,NA,CASSLGGSAYGYTF
TRBV10-1,NA,CASRPDRNTEAFF
TRBV5-1,once,CASSLGQGNEKLFF
TRBV5-1,once,CASSLGVGYEQYF
TRBV9,NA,CASSVEGGSYNEQFF
TRBV5-1,NA,CASSPGQGEYQPQHF
TRBV6-1,NA,CASSVTAYGYTF
TRBV5-1,NA,CASSLFLAGVSYNEQFF
TRBV5-6,once,CASSLGQTSYEQYF
TRBV30,NA,CAWSATGVTEAFF
TRBV6-5,NA,CASRGTVNTEAFF
TRBV2,NA,CASRPFHGNTEAFF
TRBV7-2,NA,CASSHGGSEQYF
TRBV5-1,NA,CASSGLAGNTGELFF
TRBV4-3,once,CASSQRSTGGAWTTSYNEQFF
TRBV7-9,NA,CASSFGGYGYTF
TRBV7-3,once,CASSRTGIYNEQFF
TRBV5-1,NA,CASSLSQPGNEQFF
TRBV5-4,NA,CASSYKGQENNEQFF
TRBV28,once,CASSLNQPGQYF
TRBV5-8,once,CASSLLATEAFF
TRBV2,NA,CASSEGQYTLFF
TRBV6-5,NA,CASRGGSGTDTQYF
TRBV20-1,NA,CSANWRNTIYF
TRBV5-1,NA,CASSSRGQGFNEQFF
TRBV9,once,CASSKASSYNEQFF
TRBV25-1,NA,CASSELGQGDDNEQFF
TRBV2,NA,CASPTAYNEQFF
TRBV19,NA,CASSIDRLGAYEQYF
TRBV5-1,NA,CASSLIVGQGENHQPQHF
TRBV9,NA,CASSLTSGRAGTDTQYF
TRBV18,NA,CASSPMALRTQPQHF
TRBV6-4,NA,CASSRDRGRLNEQFF
TRBV29-1,NA,CSVQGVVGGGETQYF
TRBV7-9,NA,CASSSSRVNYEQYF
TRBV5-1,NA,CASSDLAGNTGELFF